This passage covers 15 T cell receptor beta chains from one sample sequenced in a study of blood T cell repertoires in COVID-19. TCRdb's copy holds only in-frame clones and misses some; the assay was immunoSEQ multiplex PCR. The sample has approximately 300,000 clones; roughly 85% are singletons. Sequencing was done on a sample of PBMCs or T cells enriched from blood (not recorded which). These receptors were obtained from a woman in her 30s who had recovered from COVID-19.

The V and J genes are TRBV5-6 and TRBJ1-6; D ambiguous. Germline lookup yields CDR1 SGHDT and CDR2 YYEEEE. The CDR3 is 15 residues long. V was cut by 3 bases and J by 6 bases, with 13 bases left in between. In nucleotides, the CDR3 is TGTGCCAGCAGCTGGACTTCGCTCAGTAATTCACCCCTCCACTTT. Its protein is CASSWTSLSNSPLHF. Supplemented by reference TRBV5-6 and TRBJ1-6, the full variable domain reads DAGVTQSPTHLIKTRGQQVTLRCSPKSGHDTVSWYQQALGQGPQFIFQYYEEEERQRGNFPDRFSGHQFPNYSSELNVNALLLGDSALYLCASSWTSLSNSPLHFGNGTRLTVT.

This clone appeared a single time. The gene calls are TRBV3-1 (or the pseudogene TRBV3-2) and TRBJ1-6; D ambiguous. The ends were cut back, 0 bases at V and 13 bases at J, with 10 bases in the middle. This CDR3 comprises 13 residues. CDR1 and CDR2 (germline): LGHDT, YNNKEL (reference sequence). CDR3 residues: CASSQDASGPLHF. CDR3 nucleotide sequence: TGTGCCAGCAGCCAAGACGCCTCGGGTCCCCTCCACTTT.

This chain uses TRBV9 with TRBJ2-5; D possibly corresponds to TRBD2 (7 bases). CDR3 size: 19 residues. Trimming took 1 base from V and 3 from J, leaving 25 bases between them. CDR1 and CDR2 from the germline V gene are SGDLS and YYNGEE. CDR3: CASSVTSGEGGKEKETQYF. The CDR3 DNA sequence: TGTGCCAGCAGCGTAACTTCAGGGGAGGGTGGAAAAGAGAAAGAGACCCAGTACTTC.

CDR3 sequence (DNA): TGTGCCAGCTCCCAGGAGCGGGGCAGCACAGATACGCAGTATTTT. It encodes CASSQERGSTDTQYF. J is TRBJ2-3 and V is TRBV18; 7 nucleotides line up with TRBD2. This CDR3 spans 15 amino acids. V was clipped by 6 bases and J by 0 bases; unmatched bases: 6. Germline values: CDR1 KGHSH, CDR2 LQKENI. Combining the CDR3 with reference TRBV18 and TRBJ2-3 gives the whole variable domain NAGVMQNPRHLVRRRGQEARLRCSPMKGHSHVYWYRQLPEEGLKFMVYLQKENIIDESGMPKERFSAEFPKEGPSILRIQQVVRGDSAAYFCASSQERGSTDTQYFGPGTRLTVL.

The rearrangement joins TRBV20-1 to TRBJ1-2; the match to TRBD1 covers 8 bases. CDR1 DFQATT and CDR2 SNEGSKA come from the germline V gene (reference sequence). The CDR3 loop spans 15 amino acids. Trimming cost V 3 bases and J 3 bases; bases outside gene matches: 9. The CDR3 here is CSASRGDRSYYGYTF. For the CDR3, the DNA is TGCAGTGCTAGTAGGGGGGACAGGAGCTACTATGGCTACACCTTC.

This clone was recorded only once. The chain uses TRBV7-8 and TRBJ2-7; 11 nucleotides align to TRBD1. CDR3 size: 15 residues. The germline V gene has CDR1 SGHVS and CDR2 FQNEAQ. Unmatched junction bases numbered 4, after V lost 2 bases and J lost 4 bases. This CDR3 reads CASSLWTGGGYEQYF. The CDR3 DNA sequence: TGTGCCAGCAGCTTATGGACAGGGGGCGGGTACGAGCAGTACTTC.

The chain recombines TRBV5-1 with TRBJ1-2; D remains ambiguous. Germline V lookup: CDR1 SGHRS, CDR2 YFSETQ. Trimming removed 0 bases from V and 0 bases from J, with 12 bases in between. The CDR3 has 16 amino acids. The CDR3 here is CASSLATFQANYGYTF. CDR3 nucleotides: TGCGCCAGCAGCTTGGCCACATTCCAGGCTAACTATGGCTACACCTTC.

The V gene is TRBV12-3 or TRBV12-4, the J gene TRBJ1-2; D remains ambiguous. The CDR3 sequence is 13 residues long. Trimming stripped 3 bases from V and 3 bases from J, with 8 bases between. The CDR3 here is CASSFSQYYGYTF. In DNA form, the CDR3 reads TGTGCCAGCAGTTTTTCGCAGTACTATGGCTACACCTTC.

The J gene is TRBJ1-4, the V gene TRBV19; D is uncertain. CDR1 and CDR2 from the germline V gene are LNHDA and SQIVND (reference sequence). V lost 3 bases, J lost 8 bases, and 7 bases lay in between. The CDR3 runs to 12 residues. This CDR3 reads CASSILGEKLFF. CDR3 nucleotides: TGTGCCAGTAGTATCCTCGGGGAAAAACTGTTTTTT. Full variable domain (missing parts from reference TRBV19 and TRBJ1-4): DGGITQSPKYLFRKEGQNVTLSCEQNLNHDAMYWYRQDPGQGLRLIYYSQIVNDFQKGDIAEGYSVSREKKESFPLTVTSAQKNPTAFYLCASSILGEKLFFGSGTQLSVL.

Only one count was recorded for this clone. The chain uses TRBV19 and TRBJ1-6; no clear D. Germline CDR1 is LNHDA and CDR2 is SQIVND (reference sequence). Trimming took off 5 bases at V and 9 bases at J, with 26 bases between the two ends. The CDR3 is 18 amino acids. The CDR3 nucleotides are TGTGCCAGTAGTCCCCGAGGTGCGGGAAAAAGACCTTCTTCACCCCTCCACTTT. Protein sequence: CASSPRGAGKRPSSPLHF.

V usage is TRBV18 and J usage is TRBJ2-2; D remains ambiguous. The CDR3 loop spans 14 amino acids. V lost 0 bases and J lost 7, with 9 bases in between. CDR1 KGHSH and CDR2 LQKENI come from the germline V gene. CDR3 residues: CASSPPSSDGELFF. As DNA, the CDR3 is TGTGCCAGCTCACCACCTAGCTCGGACGGGGAGCTGTTTTTT.

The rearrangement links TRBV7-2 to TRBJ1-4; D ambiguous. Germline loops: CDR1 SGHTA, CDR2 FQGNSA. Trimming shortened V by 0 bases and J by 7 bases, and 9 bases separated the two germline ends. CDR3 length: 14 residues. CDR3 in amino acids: CASSLALVGEKLFF. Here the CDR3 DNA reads TGTGCCAGCAGCTTAGCGCTAGTCGGTGAAAAACTGTTTTTT.

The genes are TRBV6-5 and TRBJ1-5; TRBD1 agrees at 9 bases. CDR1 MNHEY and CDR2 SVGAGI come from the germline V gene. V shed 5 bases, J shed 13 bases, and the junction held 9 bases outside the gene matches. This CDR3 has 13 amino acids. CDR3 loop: CASSPTGQGVQHF. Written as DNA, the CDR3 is TGTGCCAGCAGTCCAACGGGACAGGGCGTTCAGCATTTT.

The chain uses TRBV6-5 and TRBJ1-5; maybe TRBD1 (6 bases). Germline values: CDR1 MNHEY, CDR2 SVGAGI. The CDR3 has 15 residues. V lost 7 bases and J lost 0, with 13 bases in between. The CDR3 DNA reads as TGTGCCAGCACTGGACAGCCTTATAGCAATCAGCCCCAGCATTTT. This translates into CASTGQPYSNQPQHF.

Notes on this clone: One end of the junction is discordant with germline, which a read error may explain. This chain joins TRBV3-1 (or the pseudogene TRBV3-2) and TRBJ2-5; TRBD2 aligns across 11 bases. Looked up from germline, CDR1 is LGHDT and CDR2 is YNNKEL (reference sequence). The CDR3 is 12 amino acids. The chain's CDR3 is CASSLPGLAENF. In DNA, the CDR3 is TGTGCCAGCAGCCTGCCGGGACTAGCGGAAAACTTC.